This T cell receptor beta chain was captured in a study of metastatic and nonmetastatic thyroid tumors. This clone was picked up many times. This may be a read error: a much more frequent sequence differs by one nucleotide. TCRdb called clones again from the PCR reads with MiXCR. There are about 52,000 clones in the sample; over 15% occur only once, and almost 3% lies in the top ten. Ahead of thyroid surgery, no patient had received treatment of any kind. Trimming took off 4 bases at V and 2 bases at J, with 11 bases between the two ends. This CDR3 region has 14 residues. The germline V gene has CDR1 LNHNV and CDR2 YYDKDF (reference sequence).

The sample taken for sequencing was blood. The origin of this receptor is a female donor with papillary thyroid cancer or a benign thyroid nodule (not recorded which). Some clones in this sample may be carry-over from other donors' samples. The chain is built from TRBV15 and TRBJ2-5, with D hard to call. The CDR3 DNA sequence: TGTGCCACCAGCAAAGACATGGGTCAAGAGACCCAGTACTTC. Translated: CATSKDMGQETQYF.